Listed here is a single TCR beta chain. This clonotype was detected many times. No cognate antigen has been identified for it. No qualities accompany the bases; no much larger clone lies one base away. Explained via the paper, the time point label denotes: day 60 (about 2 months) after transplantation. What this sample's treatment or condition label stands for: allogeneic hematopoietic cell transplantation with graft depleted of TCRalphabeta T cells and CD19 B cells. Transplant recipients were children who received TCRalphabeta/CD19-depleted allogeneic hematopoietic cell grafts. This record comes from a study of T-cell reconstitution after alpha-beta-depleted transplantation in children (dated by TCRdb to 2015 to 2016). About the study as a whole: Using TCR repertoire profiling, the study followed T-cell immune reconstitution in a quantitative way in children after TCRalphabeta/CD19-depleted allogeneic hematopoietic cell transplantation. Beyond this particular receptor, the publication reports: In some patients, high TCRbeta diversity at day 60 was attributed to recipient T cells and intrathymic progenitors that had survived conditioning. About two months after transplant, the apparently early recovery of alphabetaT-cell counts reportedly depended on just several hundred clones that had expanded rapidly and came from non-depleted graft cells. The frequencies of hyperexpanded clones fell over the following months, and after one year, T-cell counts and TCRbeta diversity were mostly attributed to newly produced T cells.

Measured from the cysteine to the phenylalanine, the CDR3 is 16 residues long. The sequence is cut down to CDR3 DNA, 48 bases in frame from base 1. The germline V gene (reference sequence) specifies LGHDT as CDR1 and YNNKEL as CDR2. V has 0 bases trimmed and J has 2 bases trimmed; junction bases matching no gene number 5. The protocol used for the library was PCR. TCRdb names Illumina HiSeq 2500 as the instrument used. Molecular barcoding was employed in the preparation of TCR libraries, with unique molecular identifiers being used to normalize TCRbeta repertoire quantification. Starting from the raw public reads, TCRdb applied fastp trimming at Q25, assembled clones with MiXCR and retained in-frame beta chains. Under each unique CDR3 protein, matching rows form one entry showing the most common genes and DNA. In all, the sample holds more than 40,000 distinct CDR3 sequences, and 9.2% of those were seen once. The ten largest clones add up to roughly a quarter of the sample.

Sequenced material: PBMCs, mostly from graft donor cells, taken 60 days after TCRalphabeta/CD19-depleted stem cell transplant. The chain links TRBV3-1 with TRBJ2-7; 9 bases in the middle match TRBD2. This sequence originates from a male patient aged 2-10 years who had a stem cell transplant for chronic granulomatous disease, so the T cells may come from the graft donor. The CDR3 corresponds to CASSQEGGGAAYEQYF. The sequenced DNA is TGTGCCAGCAGCCAAGAAGGCGGGGGGGCGGCCTACGAGCAGTACTTC.